This T cell receptor beta chain was profiled in a study of T-cell memory formation after mild COVID-19. Sample barcodes and UMIs were carried by the TCR alpha and TCR beta cDNA libraries that 5'RACE generated with constant-segment primers. Each CDR3 protein is one row after TCRdb ran MiXCR on the 5' RACE reads. The sample lists about 130,000 distinct CDR3 sequences, around 27% seen once, with around a quarter in the top ten. As to this clonotype: As yet, its antigen is unknown.

The V end lost 5 bases, the J end lost 7 bases, and 12 bases lay between the germline ends. CDR1 and CDR2 (germline): SEHNR, FQNEAQ (reference sequence). The CDR3 length is 13 residues. Findings of the study overall: Pre-infection memory showed some responding clones, and this suggested that cross-reactive memory joined. Of the contracting clones, CD4+ ones lay mainly in CM and EM, and CD8+ ones in EMRA. CD4/CD8 balance held among clones contracting day 15 to 85, and later expanders leaned CD4+.

The TCR sequence derives from an adult woman who had mild COVID-19 (a few samples of this study predate the infection). Cell type and time point are not known. V is TRBV7-9 and J is TRBJ2-1, with D uncertain. The sample consisted of PBMCs or a T cell subset sorted from them (not recorded which). CDR3 protein: CASSPPHLNEQFF. The CDR3 DNA sequence: TGTGCCAGCAGCCCCCCCCACCTTAATGAGCAGTTCTTC.